This T cell receptor (beta chain) was retrieved from a study of blood T cell repertoires in COVID-19. Study-wide context: Acute and convalescent COVID-19 samples came from the United States, Italy and Spain. PBMCs, B-cell-depleted T cells, or T cells were the source of the cDNA or gDNA that made up the material.

CDR3 length equals 12 residues. Germline V CDR1 and CDR2: SQVTM, ANQGSEA. The ends were cut back, 7 bases at V and 8 bases at J, with 17 bases in the middle. In the authors' methods: The assay estimated nucleated cells by amplifying reference gene primers. Clones were read by immunoSEQ multiplex PCR, and TCRdb kept only the in-frame ones, dropping some. The DNA gave D and trimming, while V, J and clone size come from that table. The data show 310,000 or so clones, with 83% seen just once and 1% to 1.5% held by the top ten. The specimen was peripheral blood. This chain uses TRBV29-1 with TRBJ1-2, with D perhaps TRBD1 (5 bases). The source of this sequence is a woman between 45 and 60 years old with acute or convalescent COVID-19. CDR3 coding DNA: TGCAGCGGACTATACGGGGGAGGCGGCTACACCTTC. Amino acids: CSGLYGGGGYTF.